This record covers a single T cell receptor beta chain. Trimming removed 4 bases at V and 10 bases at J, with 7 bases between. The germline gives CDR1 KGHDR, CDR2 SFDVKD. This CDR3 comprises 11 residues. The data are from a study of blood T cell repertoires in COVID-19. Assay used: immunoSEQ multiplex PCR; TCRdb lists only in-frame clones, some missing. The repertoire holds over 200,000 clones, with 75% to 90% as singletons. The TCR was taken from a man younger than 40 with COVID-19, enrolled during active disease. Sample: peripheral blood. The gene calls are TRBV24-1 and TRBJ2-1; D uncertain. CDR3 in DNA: TGTGCCACCAGTGAACATCGAGAGCAGTTCTTC. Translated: CATSEHREQFF.